These T cell receptor beta chains were read from a single sample in a study of blood T cell repertoires in COVID-19. Sequenced by immunoSEQ multiplex PCR; TCRdb stores in-frame clones only, minus some. The sample holds 65,000 to 85,000 clones; about 68% are singletons and the top ten take less than 7.5%. Sequencing used peripheral blood. All receptors derive from a man between 50 and 59 years old with active or convalescent COVID-19. Both conserved end residues are part of each CDR3. A D gene is named only where the DNA matches it firmly. Clone size, where shown, is once, few, many, or a class for clones that have expanded.

V gene: TRBV18; D gene: NA; J gene: TRBJ1-1; clone size: NA; CDR3 length: 14; CDR3 protein: CASSPGIWGTEAFF; CDR3 DNA: TGTGCCAGCTCACCCGGGATATGGGGCACTGAAGCTTTCTTT
V gene: TRBV5-1; D gene: NA; J gene: TRBJ2-7; clone size: NA; CDR3 length: 14; CDR3 protein: CASSLGFQGYEQYF; CDR3 DNA: TGCGCCAGCAGCTTGGGTTTCCAGGGCTACGAGCAGTACTTC
V gene: TRBV5-1; D gene: TRBD1; J gene: TRBJ2-3; clone size: NA; CDR3 length: 15; CDR3 protein: CASSLQGAITDTQYF; CDR3 DNA: TGCGCCAGCAGCCTACAGGGGGCGATCACAGATACGCAGTATTTT
V gene: TRBV2; D gene: TRBD2; J gene: TRBJ2-3; clone size: NA; CDR3 length: 15; CDR3 protein: CASRGLAGDTDTQYF; CDR3 DNA: TGTGCCAGCAGAGGACTAGCGGGTGACACAGATACGCAGTATTTT
V gene: TRBV4-3; D gene: NA; J gene: TRBJ2-2; clone size: few; CDR3 length: 16; CDR3 protein: CASSQRGAVNTGELFF; CDR3 DNA: TGCGCCAGCAGCCAACGGGGAGCGGTGAACACCGGGGAGCTGTTTTTT
V gene: TRBV5-1; D gene: TRBD1; J gene: TRBJ2-1; clone size: NA; CDR3 length: 14; CDR3 protein: CASSSGTGQLEQFF; CDR3 DNA: TGCGCCAGCAGCTCCGGGACAGGGCAACTTGAGCAGTTCTTC
V gene: TRBV6-1; D gene: NA; J gene: TRBJ1-2; clone size: NA; CDR3 length: 13; CDR3 protein: CASSESGRHGYTF; CDR3 DNA: TGTGCCAGCAGTGAAAGCGGCCGGCATGGCTACACCTTC
V gene: TRBV9; D gene: NA; J gene: TRBJ1-3; clone size: many; CDR3 length: 16; CDR3 protein: CASSVGHGPGGNTIYF; CDR3 DNA: TGTGCCAGCAGCGTAGGCCACGGTCCGGGGGGAAACACCATATATTTT
V gene: TRBV5-4; D gene: NA; J gene: TRBJ2-1; clone size: NA; CDR3 length: 16; CDR3 protein: CASSLGDSTPYNEQFF; CDR3 DNA: TGTGCCAGCAGCTTGGGGGACTCTACCCCATACAATGAGCAGTTCTTC
V gene: TRBV18; D gene: TRBD2; J gene: TRBJ2-7; clone size: once; CDR3 length: 17; CDR3 protein: CASSPPTGTSGSYEQYF; CDR3 DNA: TGTGCCAGCTCACCACCGACAGGGACTAGCGGGTCCTACGAGCAGTACTTC
V gene: TRBV29-1; D gene: NA; J gene: TRBJ1-4; clone size: once; CDR3 length: 14; CDR3 protein: CSVDSGITNEKLFF; CDR3 DNA: TGCAGCGTTGATTCCGGTATAACTAATGAAAAACTGTTTTTT
V gene: TRBV27; D gene: NA; J gene: TRBJ2-7; clone size: NA; CDR3 length: 14; CDR3 protein: CASSLVGPFYEQYF; CDR3 DNA: TGTGCCAGCAGTTTAGTGGGGCCCTTCTACGAGCAGTACTTC
V gene: TRBV21-1; D gene: NA; J gene: TRBJ2-5; clone size: NA; CDR3 length: 16; CDR3 protein: CASKGTGGRSQETQYF; CDR3 DNA: TGTGCCAGCAAGGGGACAGGGGGCCGGAGCCAAGAGACCCAGTACTTC
V gene: TRBV9; D gene: NA; J gene: TRBJ1-2; clone size: NA; CDR3 length: 14; CDR3 protein: CASSPDGANYGYTF; CDR3 DNA: TGTGCCAGCAGTCCCGACGGAGCTAACTATGGCTACACCTTC
V gene: TRBV29-1; D gene: TRBD1; J gene: TRBJ2-3; clone size: NA; CDR3 length: 14; CDR3 protein: CSAGQGLSTDTQYF; CDR3 DNA: TGCAGCGCAGGACAGGGGCTTAGCACAGATACGCAGTATTTT
V gene: TRBV2; D gene: TRBD1; J gene: TRBJ2-1; clone size: NA; CDR3 length: 10; CDR3 protein: CASSVPGQIF; CDR3 DNA: TGTGCCAGCAGCGTACCGGGACAGATCTTC
V gene: TRBV19; D gene: NA; J gene: TRBJ2-3; clone size: NA; CDR3 length: 14; CDR3 protein: CASSSVGSTDTQYF; CDR3 DNA: TGTGCCAGTAGTAGCGTTGGTAGCACAGATACGCAGTATTTT
V gene: TRBV9; D gene: NA; J gene: TRBJ2-5; clone size: NA; CDR3 length: 11; CDR3 protein: CASHREETQYF; CDR3 DNA: TGTGCCAGCCACAGGGAAGAGACCCAGTACTTC
V gene: TRBV7-3; D gene: NA; J gene: TRBJ2-2; clone size: NA; CDR3 length: 13; CDR3 protein: CASSLGPTGELFF; CDR3 DNA: TGTGCCAGCAGCTTAGGGCCGACCGGGGAGCTGTTTTTT
V gene: TRBV6-1; D gene: NA; J gene: TRBJ1-2; clone size: NA; CDR3 length: 16; CDR3 protein: CASSEEILGREVGYTF; CDR3 DNA: TGTGCCAGCAGTGAGGAAATTTTGGGGAGGGAAGTAGGCTACACCTTC
V gene: TRBV5-1; D gene: NA; J gene: TRBJ2-7; clone size: NA; CDR3 length: 14; CDR3 protein: CASSLEQGFYEQYF; CDR3 DNA: TGCGCCAGCAGCTTGGAGCAGGGTTTCTACGAGCAGTACTTC
V gene: TRBV2; D gene: TRBD1; J gene: TRBJ1-2; clone size: NA; CDR3 length: 12; CDR3 protein: CASRDSYYGYTF; CDR3 DNA: TGTGCCAGCCGGGACAGTTACTATGGCTACACCTTC
V gene: TRBV7-2; D gene: TRBD2; J gene: TRBJ2-2; clone size: NA; CDR3 length: 16; CDR3 protein: CASRRAGGSNTGELFF; CDR3 DNA: TGTGCCAGCAGGCGGGCGGGGGGTTCGAACACCGGGGAGCTGTTTTTT
V gene: TRBV2; D gene: NA; J gene: TRBJ1-1; clone size: NA; CDR3 length: 13; CDR3 protein: CASSPRADTEAFF; CDR3 DNA: TGTGCCAGCAGCCCACGTGCAGATACTGAAGCTTTCTTT
V gene: TRBV11-1; D gene: NA; J gene: TRBJ1-3; clone size: NA; CDR3 length: 15; CDR3 protein: CASSLLLGEGNTIYF; CDR3 DNA: TGTGCCAGCAGCTTATTGCTGGGAGAAGGAAACACCATATATTTT
V gene: TRBV6-1; D gene: TRBD1; J gene: TRBJ1-5; clone size: NA; CDR3 length: 17; CDR3 protein: CASSGGGTGGSNQPQHF; CDR3 DNA: TGTGCCAGCAGTGGAGGCGGGACAGGGGGTAGCAATCAGCCCCAGCATTTT
V gene: TRBV5-6; D gene: NA; J gene: TRBJ2-5; clone size: once; CDR3 length: 13; CDR3 protein: CASSFLTEETQYF; CDR3 DNA: TGTGCCAGCAGCTTTCTCACGGAAGAGACCCAGTACTTC
V gene: TRBV11-2; D gene: NA; J gene: TRBJ2-1; clone size: once; CDR3 length: 12; CDR3 protein: CASSPLDSEQFF; CDR3 DNA: TGTGCCAGCAGCCCGTTGGACAGTGAGCAGTTCTTC
V gene: TRBV2; D gene: NA; J gene: TRBJ2-2; clone size: NA; CDR3 length: 13; CDR3 protein: CASRMEGTGELFF; CDR3 DNA: TGTGCCAGCAGGATGGAGGGCACCGGGGAGCTGTTTTTT
V gene: TRBV7-6; D gene: TRBD2; J gene: TRBJ2-7; clone size: NA; CDR3 length: 16; CDR3 protein: CASSLAKDGGAYEQYF; CDR3 DNA: TGTGCCAGCAGCTTGGCCAAGGACGGGGGGGCGTACGAGCAGTACTTC
V gene: TRBV20-1; D gene: TRBD1; J gene: TRBJ1-2; clone size: NA; CDR3 length: 14; CDR3 protein: CSASLGDRINGYTF; CDR3 DNA: TGCAGTGCTAGTTTGGGGGACAGAATCAATGGCTACACCTTC
V gene: TRBV5-4; D gene: TRBD2; J gene: TRBJ2-1; clone size: NA; CDR3 length: 16; CDR3 protein: CASSPGTSGGTHEQFF; CDR3 DNA: TGTGCCAGCAGCCCTGGGACTAGCGGAGGGACACATGAGCAGTTCTTC